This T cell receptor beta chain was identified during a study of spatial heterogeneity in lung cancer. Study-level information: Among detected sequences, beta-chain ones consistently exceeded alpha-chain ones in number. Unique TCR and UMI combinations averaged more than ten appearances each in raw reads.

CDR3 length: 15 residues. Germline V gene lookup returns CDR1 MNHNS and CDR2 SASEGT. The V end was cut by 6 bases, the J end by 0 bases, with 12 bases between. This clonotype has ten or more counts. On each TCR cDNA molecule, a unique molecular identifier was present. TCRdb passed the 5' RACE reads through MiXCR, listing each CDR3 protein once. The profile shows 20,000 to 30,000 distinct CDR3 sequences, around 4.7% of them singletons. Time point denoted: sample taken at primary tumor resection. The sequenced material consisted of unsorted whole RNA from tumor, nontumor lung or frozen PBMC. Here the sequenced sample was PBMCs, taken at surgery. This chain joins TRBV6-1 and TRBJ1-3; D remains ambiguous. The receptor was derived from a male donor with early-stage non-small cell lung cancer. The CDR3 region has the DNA TGTGCCAGCAGATTTCCAGGAACCTCTGGAAACACCATATATTTT. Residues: CASRFPGTSGNTIYF.